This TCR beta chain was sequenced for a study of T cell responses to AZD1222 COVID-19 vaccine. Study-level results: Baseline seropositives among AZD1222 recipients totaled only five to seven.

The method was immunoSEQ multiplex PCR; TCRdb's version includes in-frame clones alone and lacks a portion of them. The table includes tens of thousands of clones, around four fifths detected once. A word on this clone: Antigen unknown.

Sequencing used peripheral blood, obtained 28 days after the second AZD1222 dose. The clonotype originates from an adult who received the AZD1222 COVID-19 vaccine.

In DNA form, the CDR3 reads TGTGCCAGCAGCTTGGACAGGGAACTGAATGAGCAGTTCTTC. Its protein product is CASSLDRELNEQFF. V is TRBV7-8 and J is TRBJ2-1; 8 bases agree with TRBD1. Germline lookup yields CDR1 SGHVS and CDR2 FQNEAQ. This CDR3 region has 14 residues. The junction had 5 bases not matched to a gene; V was cut back by 3 bases and J by 7 bases. Full variable domain (outside the CDR3, taken from reference TRBV7-8 and TRBJ2-1): GAGVSQSPRYKVAKRGQDVALRCDPISGHVSLFWYQQALGQGPEFLTYFQNEAQLDKSGLPSDRFFAERPEGSVSTLKIQRTQQEDSAVYLCASSLDRELNEQFFGPGTRLTVL.